This is a list of T cell receptor beta chains from one sample in a study of T cell repertoires in cytomegalovirus infection. From the reads, TCRdb called clonotypes with MiXCR, one entry per CDR3 protein. The sample lists roughly 630,000 distinct CDR3 sequences, more than 20% occurring once. Sequenced: CD8+ T cells from PBMCs. Receptors were obtained from a human donor in good health (CMV status not recorded). Some clones in this sample may be carry-over from other donors' samples. CDR3s include the opening cysteine and the closing phenylalanine or tryptophan. The D gene is left open where the match is weak. Only some rows state a clone size, as once, few, many or a class for expanded clones.

clone_size	d_call	v_call	j_call	cdr3_aa	cdr3_nt
-	-	TRBV27	TRBJ2-1	CASSLSRTDEQFF	TGTGCCAGCAGTTTATCGCGGACCGACGAGCAGTTCTTC
-	-	TRBV28	TRBJ2-1	CASSPKSSYNEQFF	TGTGCCAGCAGTCCGAAGAGCTCCTACAATGAGCAGTTCTTC
-	-	TRBV3-1	TRBJ2-1	CASSPLGMNTNEQFF	TGTGCCAGCAGCCCACTAGGGATGAATACCAATGAGCAGTTCTTC
-	-	TRBV5-1	TRBJ2-1	CASSPEEGYYNEQFF	TGCGCCAGCAGCCCGGAGGAGGGGTACTACAATGAGCAGTTCTTC
-	-	TRBV6-5	TRBJ2-1	CASQKARAGGEQFF	TGTGCCAGTCAAAAGGCTAGGGCCGGAGGTGAGCAGTTCTTC
few	-	TRBV28	TRBJ2-5	CAILDGYQETQYF	TGTGCCATCCTTGACGGGTACCAAGAGACCCAGTACTTC
many	TRBD2	TRBV7-2	TRBJ2-1	CASSSLVSRGAEFF	TGTGCCAGCAGCTCCCTAGTGTCGCGGGGGGCGGAGTTCTTC
few	TRBD1	TRBV6-2/TRBV6-3	TRBJ2-5	CASSNWDRPEPGRAVQETQYF	TGTGCCAGCAGTAACTGGGACAGGCCGGAACCGGGGCGGGCGGTCCAAGAGACCCAGTACTTC
many	-	TRBV7-2	TRBJ2-1	CASTRQGWNEQFF	TGTGCCAGCACGCGGCAGGGTTGGAATGAGCAGTTCTTC
few	-	TRBV7-3	TRBJ2-3	CASSLRGGQITDTQYF	TGTGCCAGCAGCCTCCGGGGGGGACAGATCACAGATACGCAGTATTTT
few	TRBD2	TRBV12-3/TRBV12-4	TRBJ2-2	CASTDPGTSGANTGELFF	TGTGCCAGCACCGACCCTGGGACTAGCGGGGCTAACACCGGGGAGCTGTTTTTT
-	-	TRBV28	TRBJ1-5	CASSNLPGPTWNQPQHF	TGTGCCAGCAGTAACCTACCGGGACCCACGTGGAATCAGCCCCAGCATTTT
few	TRBD1	TRBV19	TRBJ1-6	CASSISDRGSPLHF	TGTGCCAGTAGTATTTCGGACAGGGGTTCACCCCTCCACTTT
-	-	TRBV20-1	TRBJ2-7	CSAPFGNLYEQYF	TGCAGTGCTCCCTTTGGGAACCTCTACGAGCAGTACTTC
many	-	TRBV7-9	TRBJ2-1	CASSNRTEPNEQFF	TGTGCCAGCAGCAACCGGACCGAACCCAATGAGCAGTTCTTC
-	TRBD1	TRBV6-6	TRBJ1-6	CASKSFGQGPSSYNSPLHF	TGTGCCAGCAAAAGCTTCGGACAGGGTCCGAGCTCCTATAATTCACCCCTCCACTTT
-	-	TRBV25-1	TRBJ1-1	CASSELLGGTEAFF	TGTGCCAGCAGTGAATTGCTTGGGGGCACTGAAGCTTTCTTT
few	-	TRBV7-9	TRBJ2-2	CASSARDGWELFF	TGTGCCAGCAGCGCCCGGGACGGATGGGAGCTGTTTTTT
-	TRBD1	TRBV5-1	TRBJ2-5	CASSLAGTVVFETQYF	TGCGCCAGCAGCTTGGCCGGGACAGTGGTTTTCGAGACCCAGTACTTC
-	-	TRBV6-8	TRBJ2-1	CASSYSNGGGEQFF	TGTGCCAGCAGTTACTCGAATGGGGGCGGTGAGCAGTTCTTC
few	TRBD1	TRBV10-3	TRBJ1-1	CAISEGAWGSDRRTEAFF	TGTGCCATCAGTGAGGGAGCCTGGGGGTCGGACAGGCGCACTGAAGCTTTCTTT
-	TRBD2	TRBV5-1	TRBJ2-1	CASSLELAGVNNEQFF	TGCGCCAGCAGCTTGGAGCTAGCGGGGGTAAACAATGAGCAGTTCTTC
-	TRBD1	TRBV9	TRBJ1-6	CASSVRDRGPLHF	TGTGCCAGCAGCGTCCGGGACAGGGGACCCCTCCACTTT
many	-	TRBV24-1	TRBJ2-1	CATSDYEAANEQFF	TGTGCCACCAGTGATTATGAGGCGGCCAATGAGCAGTTCTTC
many	-	TRBV7-8	TRBJ2-2	CASSLENKPRKGELFF	TGTGCCAGCAGCTTAGAGAACAAGCCGAGAAAGGGCGAGCTGTTTTTT
once	TRBD2	TRBV29-1	TRBJ2-6	CSVELPTSGGSSGANVLTF	TGCAGCGTAGAACTCCCGACTAGCGGGGGCAGTTCTGGGGCCAACGTCCTGACTTTC
once	-	TRBV28	TRBJ2-1	CASSFSLLGPSYNEQFF	TGTGCCAGCAGTTTTTCGCTACTCGGGCCTTCCTACAATGAGCAGTTCTTC
-	TRBD1	TRBV2	TRBJ1-6	CASSRARDRGSSPLHF	TGTGCCAGCAGCAGGGCCCGGGACAGGGGTAGTTCACCCCTCCACTTT